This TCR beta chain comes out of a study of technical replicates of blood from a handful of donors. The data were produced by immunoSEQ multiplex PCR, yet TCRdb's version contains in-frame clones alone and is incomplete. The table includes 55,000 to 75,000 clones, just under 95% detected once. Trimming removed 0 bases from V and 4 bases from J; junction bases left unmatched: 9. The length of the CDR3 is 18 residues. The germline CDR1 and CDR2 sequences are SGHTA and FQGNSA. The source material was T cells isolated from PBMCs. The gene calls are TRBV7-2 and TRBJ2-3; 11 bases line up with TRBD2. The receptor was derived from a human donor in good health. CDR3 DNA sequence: TGTGCCAGCAGCTTAGCGGTAGCGGGAGGGCCTACGGCAGATACGCAGTATTTT. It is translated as CASSLAVAGGPTADTQYF. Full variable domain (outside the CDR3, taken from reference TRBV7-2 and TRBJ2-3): GAGVSQSPSNKVTEKGKDVELRCDPISGHTALYWYRQSLGQGLEFLIYFQGNSAPDKSGLPSDRFSAERTGGSVSTLTIQRTQQEDSAVYLCASSLAVAGGPTADTQYFGPGTRLTVL.